The 25 T cell receptor beta chains below were found in one sample sequenced in a study of graft-versus-host responses after intestinal transplantation. This table comes from immunoSEQ multiplex PCR, and its TCRdb copy is limited to in-frame clones, with some not included. The sample carries roughly 110,000 clones, 87% recorded once. These receptors have no known antigen. The sample in question was unstimulated CD4+ T cells sorted from spleen or lymph node cells, obtained before transplant. Every receptor here comes from a human donor who was the organ donor for an intestinal transplant.

The chain employs TRBV11-3 and TRBJ2-1; tentatively, D is TRBD1 (6 bases). The CDR3 has 16 residues. Germline loops: CDR1 SGHNT, CDR2 YENEEA. Trimming cost V 1 base and J 3 bases, with 13 bases left between them. The CDR3 DNA is TGTGCCAGCAGCTTAGGGAGTACAGGGAACTACAATGAGCAGTTCTTC. Translation gives CASSLGSTGNYNEQFF.

This clone was observed a few times. CDR3 residues: CASSPQGSNTGELFF. CDR3 DNA sequence: TGCGCCAGCAGCCCACAGGGGTCTAACACCGGGGAGCTGTTTTTT. This chain uses TRBV5-1 with TRBJ2-2; TRBD1 matches at 7 bases. V was pared by 4 bases and J by 2 bases, with 5 bases of the junction left unmatched. CDR1 and CDR2 from the germline V gene are SGHRS and YFSETQ. The CDR3 is 15 amino acids.

The rearrangement joins TRBV7-9 to TRBJ1-1, with a weak D call TRBD1 (6 bases). CDR1 is SEHNR and CDR2 is FQNEAQ in the germline V gene (reference sequence). V lost 1 base to trimming and J lost 10 bases, with 10 bases between them. The CDR3 is 12 residues long. The CDR3 DNA is TGTGCCAGCAGCTTAGTAACAGGGAGAGCTTTCTTT. It yields the protein CASSLVTGRAFF.

The gene calls are TRBV7-6 and TRBJ2-7; tentative D call: TRBD2 (6 bases). V was cut by 7 bases and J by 7 bases, with 32 bases left in between. This CDR3 is built from 18 residues. In germline, CDR1 is SGHVS, CDR2 FNYEAQ. CDR3 nucleotides: TGTGCCAGCACCCTCAGCTTGGCCTTAGCGGAGGGCCCATGGGAGCAGTACTTC. It translates to CASTLSLALAEGPWEQYF.

This chain connects TRBV6-5 to TRBJ1-1; 10 positions match TRBD1. Germline V gene sequence: CDR1 MNHEY, CDR2 SVGAGI. This CDR3 has 15 residues. V was clipped by 5 bases and J by 5 bases; unmatched bases: 8. In DNA form, the CDR3 reads TGTGCCAGCAGTAGATCCGGGACAGGGGAAACTGAAGCTTTCTTT. Translating gives CASSRSGTGETEAFF.

CDR3: CASTRGTTDTQYF. Here the CDR3 DNA reads TGTGCCAGCACGAGGGGAACCACAGATACGCAGTATTTT. The chain recombines TRBV9 with TRBJ2-3; D may be TRBD1 or TRBD2 (5 bases each). CDR1 and CDR2 from the germline V gene are SGDLS and YYNGEE. Trimming shortened V by 6 bases and J by 2 bases, and 10 bases separated the two germline ends. This CDR3 contains 13 residues.

V is TRBV6-5 and J is TRBJ2-7; no clear D gene. This CDR3 is built from 16 residues. Trimming cost V 3 bases and J 2 bases, with 17 bases left between them. The germline gives CDR1 MNHEY, CDR2 SVGAGI. The chain's CDR3 is CASSYRLGPNAYEQYF. DNA for the CDR3: TGTGCCAGCAGTTATAGGCTAGGGCCGAACGCCTACGAGCAGTACTTC.

This sequence joins TRBV11-3 and TRBJ1-3; D uncertain. The V end lost 0 bases, the J end lost 4 bases, and 10 bases lay between the germline ends. CDR3 size: 15 residues. Germline lookup yields CDR1 SGHNT and CDR2 YENEEA. This chain's CDR3 is CASSLEASRGNTIYF. The CDR3 bases are TGTGCCAGCAGCTTAGAGGCCTCCCGCGGAAACACCATATATTTT. The full variable domain, completed using reference TRBV11-3 and TRBJ1-3, is EAGVVQSPRYKIIEKKQPVAFWCNPISGHNTLYWYLQNLGQGPELLIRYENEEAVDDSQLPKDRFSAERLKGVDSTLKIQPAELGDSAVYLCASSLEASRGNTIYFGEGSWLTVV.

CDR3 residues: CASRPTGAHSGNTIYF. CDR3 DNA: TGTGCCAGCAGACCGACAGGAGCTCACTCTGGAAACACCATATATTTT. The chain employs TRBV7-2 and TRBJ1-3; a weak D match, TRBD1 (6 bases). The ends were cut back, 6 bases at V and 0 bases at J, with 15 bases in the middle. The CDR3 spans 16 residues. Per the germline V gene, CDR1 is SGHTA and CDR2 is FQGNSA.

The chain joins TRBV27 to TRBJ1-2; the D gene is possibly TRBD1 (6 bases). Trimming left V 0 bases short and J 6 bases short, with 8 bases between. This CDR3 is built from 13 residues. The germline V gene has CDR1 MNHEY and CDR2 SMNVEV (reference sequence). This CDR3 reads CASSLSGGDGYTF. The CDR3 coding sequence is TGTGCCAGCAGTTTATCCGGGGGCGATGGCTACACCTTC.

The chain employs TRBV5-1 and TRBJ2-1; D is perhaps TRBD1 (8 bases). Per germline, CDR1 SGHRS and CDR2 YFSETQ. This CDR3 has 16 residues. Trimming took off 2 bases at V and 8 bases at J, with 20 bases between the two ends. Here the CDR3 reads CASSFFTGGVIDEQFF. CDR3 DNA sequence: TGCGCCAGCAGCTTTTTCACAGGGGGGGTGATCGATGAGCAGTTCTTC.

The chain joins TRBV7-8 to TRBJ1-5; 8 bases are a match to TRBD1. The CDR3 is 14 residues long. After removal of 0 bases from V and 7 bases from J, the junction contained 2 bases not matched to a gene. The germline V gene encodes CDR1 SGHVS and CDR2 FQNEAQ. The CDR3 DNA reads as TGTGCCAGCAGCTTAGCAGGACAGGGACAGCCCCAGCATTTT. Protein: CASSLAGQGQPQHF.

This rearrangement joins TRBV7-2 to TRBJ2-1; D gene unclear. CDR3 length: 15 residues. V shed 5 bases and J shed 0 bases, with 11 bases lying between them. Germline CDR1 is SGHTA and CDR2 is FQGNSA. CDR3 protein: CASSAGGSSYNEQFF. In nucleotides, the CDR3 is TGTGCCAGCAGCGCAGGCGGAAGCTCCTACAATGAGCAGTTCTTC.

V and J are TRBV19 and TRBJ1-2; D is unclear. This CDR3 comprises 16 residues. Trimming removed 6 bases at V and 6 bases at J, with 23 bases between. Looked up from germline, CDR1 is LNHDA and CDR2 is SQIVND (reference sequence). The chain's CDR3 is CASSPNHQEGWDGYTF. In DNA form, the CDR3 reads TGTGCCAGTAGCCCGAACCATCAAGAAGGTTGGGATGGCTACACCTTC.

This CDR3 is CASSLTGGANQPQHF. The CDR3 nucleotides read TGTGCCAGCAGCTTAACAGGGGGCGCTAATCAGCCCCAGCATTTT. The gene calls are TRBV7-2 and TRBJ1-5; 9 bases are a match to TRBD1. Germline CDR1 is SGHTA and CDR2 is FQGNSA. J was trimmed by 4 bases and V by 2 bases; bases with no gene match: 3. The CDR3 extends over 15 amino acids.

The CDR3 spells CASSEGLPTNEKLFF. DNA of the CDR3: TGTGCCAGCTCCGAGGGGTTACCAACTAATGAAAAACTGTTTTTT. This sequence joins TRBV6-1 and TRBJ1-4; D is perhaps TRBD1 (5 bases). V was cut by 8 bases and J by 0 bases, with 13 bases left in between. Germline CDR1 and CDR2: MNHNS and SASEGT. The length of the CDR3 is 15 residues.

The chain has TRBV2 and TRBJ2-2; D gene uncertain. This CDR3 contains 13 residues. The V end was cut by 5 bases, the J end by 3 bases, with 7 bases between. Germline V lookup: CDR1 SNHLY, CDR2 FYNNEI. The CDR3 sequence: CASSSDYTGELFF. The CDR3 nucleotides are TGTGCCAGCAGTTCCGATTACACCGGGGAGCTGTTTTTT.

This chain uses TRBV10-3 with TRBJ2-7; 8 bases are a match to TRBD1. The CDR3 is 17 residues long. V was pared by 3 bases and J by 3 bases, with 13 bases of the junction left unmatched. Germline V lookup: CDR1 ENHRY, CDR2 SYGVKD. This CDR3 reads CAISDALGTGLIYEQYF. The CDR3 nucleotides read TGTGCCATCAGTGATGCCCTCGGGACAGGCCTGATCTACGAGCAGTACTTC.

The genes are TRBV6-1 and TRBJ2-5; the D call may be TRBD1 or TRBD2 (5 bases each). Per the germline V gene, CDR1 is MNHNS and CDR2 is SASEGT. V dropped 6 bases and J dropped 3 bases, with 14 bases sitting between them. The CDR3 consists of 14 residues. The CDR3 region is CASRTGLIKETQYF. DNA of the CDR3: TGTGCCAGCAGGACGGGGCTAATAAAAGAGACCCAGTACTTC.

The chain has TRBV30 and TRBJ1-5; D remains ambiguous. Germline values: CDR1 GTSNPN, CDR2 SVGIG (reference sequence). CDR3 length: 13 amino acids. V shed 0 bases and J shed 4 bases, with 7 bases lying between them. The CDR3 loop is CAWSVRKNQPQHF. The CDR3 DNA is TGTGCCTGGAGTGTACGAAAGAATCAGCCCCAGCATTTT.

This rearrangement joins TRBV2 to TRBJ2-6; 11 bases align to TRBD2. The CDR3 contains 18 residues. V trimming: 6 bases; J trimming: 0 bases; junction bases outside the gene matches: 7. Germline CDR1 is SNHLY and CDR2 is FYNNEI. The CDR3 coding sequence is TGTGCCAGCAGACGGCGGACTAGCGGGCTCTCTGGGGCCAACGTCCTGACTTTC. This translates into CASRRRTSGLSGANVLTF.

The V and J genes are TRBV27 and TRBJ2-7, with D perhaps matching TRBD1 (5 bases). The V end was cut by 2 bases, the J end by 3 bases, with 17 bases between. Germline values: CDR1 MNHEY, CDR2 SMNVEV (reference sequence). The CDR3 has 16 amino acids. As DNA, the CDR3 is TGTGCCAGCAGTTTAATTTCCCCCGAGACAGTCTACGAGCAGTACTTC. Residues: CASSLISPETVYEQYF.

The chain carries TRBV5-1 and TRBJ2-5, with D possibly being TRBD1 or TRBD2 (6 bases each). The CDR3 covers 14 residues. From germline, CDR1 is SGHRS and CDR2 YFSETQ. Trimming left V 1 base short and J 0 bases short, with 7 bases between. The CDR3 region is CASSLRGDQETQYF. The DNA for the CDR3 is TGCGCCAGCAGCTTGAGGGGGGACCAAGAGACCCAGTACTTC.

The V gene is TRBV9, the J gene TRBJ2-3; D might be TRBD1 (6 bases). The CDR3 runs to 14 residues. The V end lost 1 base, the J end lost 1 base, and 7 bases lay between the germline ends. Germline assignment: CDR1 SGDLS and CDR2 YYNGEE. The CDR3 spells CASSVTGRTDTQYF. The CDR3 DNA sequence: TGTGCCAGCAGCGTAACAGGGCGCACAGATACGCAGTATTTT. Variable domain in full (rest from reference TRBV9 and TRBJ2-3): DSGVTQTPKHLITATGQRVTLRCSPRSGDLSVYWYQQSLDQGLQFLIQYYNGEERAKGNILERFSAQQFPDLHSELNLSSLELGDSALYFCASSVTGRTDTQYFGPGTRLTVL.

V is TRBV7-2 and J is TRBJ1-1, with 7 nucleotides matching TRBD1. Per the germline V gene, CDR1 is SGHTA and CDR2 is FQGNSA. CDR3 length: 15 amino acids. V shed 5 bases, J shed 1 base, and the junction held 7 bases outside the gene matches. The CDR3 here is CASSHRTGPNTEAFF. Here the CDR3 DNA reads TGTGCCAGCAGCCACAGGACAGGCCCGAACACTGAAGCTTTCTTT.